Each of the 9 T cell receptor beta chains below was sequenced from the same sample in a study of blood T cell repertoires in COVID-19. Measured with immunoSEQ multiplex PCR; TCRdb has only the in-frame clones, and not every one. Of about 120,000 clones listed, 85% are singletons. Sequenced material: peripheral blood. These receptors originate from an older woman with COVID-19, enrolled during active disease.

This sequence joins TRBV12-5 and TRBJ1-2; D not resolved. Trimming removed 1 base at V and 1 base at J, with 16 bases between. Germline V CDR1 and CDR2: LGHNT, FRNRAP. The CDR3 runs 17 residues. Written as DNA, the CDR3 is TGTGCTAGTGGTTTGGCCCATTCATCGGGTTTTAACTATGGCTACACCTTC. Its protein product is CASGLAHSSGFNYGYTF.

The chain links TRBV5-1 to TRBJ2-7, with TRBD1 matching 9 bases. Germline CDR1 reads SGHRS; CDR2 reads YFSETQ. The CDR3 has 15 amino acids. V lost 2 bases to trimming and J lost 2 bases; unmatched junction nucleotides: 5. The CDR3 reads CASSFSGTGTYEQYF. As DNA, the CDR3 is TGCGCCAGCAGCTTTTCCGGGACAGGGACCTACGAGCAGTACTTC.

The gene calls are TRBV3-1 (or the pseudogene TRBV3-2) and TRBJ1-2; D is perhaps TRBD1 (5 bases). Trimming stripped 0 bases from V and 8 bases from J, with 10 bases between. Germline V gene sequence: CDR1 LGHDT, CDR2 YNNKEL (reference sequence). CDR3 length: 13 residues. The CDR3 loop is CASSQEGVRGYTF. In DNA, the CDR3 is TGTGCCAGCAGCCAAGAAGGGGTTCGCGGCTACACCTTC.

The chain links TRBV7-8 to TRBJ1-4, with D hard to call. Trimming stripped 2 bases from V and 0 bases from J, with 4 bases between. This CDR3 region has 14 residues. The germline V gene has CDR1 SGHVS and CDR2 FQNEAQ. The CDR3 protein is CASSLRATNEKLFF. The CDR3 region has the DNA TGTGCCAGCAGCTTACGTGCAACTAATGAAAAACTGTTTTTT.

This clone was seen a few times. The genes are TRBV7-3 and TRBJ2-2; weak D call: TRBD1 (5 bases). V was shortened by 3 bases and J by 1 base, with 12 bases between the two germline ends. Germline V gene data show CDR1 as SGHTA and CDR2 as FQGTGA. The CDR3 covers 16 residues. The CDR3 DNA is TGTGCCAGCAGCTTTGGGGCGACAGAGAACACCGGGGAGCTGTTTTTT. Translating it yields CASSFGATENTGELFF.

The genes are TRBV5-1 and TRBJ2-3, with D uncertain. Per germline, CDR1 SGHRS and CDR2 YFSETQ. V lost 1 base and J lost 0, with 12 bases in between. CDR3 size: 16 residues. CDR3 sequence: CASSLSTVGSTDTQYF. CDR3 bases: TGCGCCAGCAGCTTGTCAACAGTGGGTAGCACAGATACGCAGTATTTT.

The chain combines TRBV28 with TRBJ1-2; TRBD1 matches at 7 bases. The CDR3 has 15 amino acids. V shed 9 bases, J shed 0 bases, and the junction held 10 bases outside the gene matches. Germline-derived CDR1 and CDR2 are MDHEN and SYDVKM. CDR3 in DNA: TGTGCCAGTCGGTCCCCAGGGACAGCTAACTATGGCTACACCTTC. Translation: CASRSPGTANYGYTF.

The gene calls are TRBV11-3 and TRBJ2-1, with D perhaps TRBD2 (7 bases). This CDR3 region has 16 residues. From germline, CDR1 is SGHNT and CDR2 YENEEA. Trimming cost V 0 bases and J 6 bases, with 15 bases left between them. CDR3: CASSLEAGALSNEQFF. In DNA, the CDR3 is TGTGCCAGCAGCTTAGAGGCGGGGGCTCTAAGCAATGAGCAGTTCTTC.

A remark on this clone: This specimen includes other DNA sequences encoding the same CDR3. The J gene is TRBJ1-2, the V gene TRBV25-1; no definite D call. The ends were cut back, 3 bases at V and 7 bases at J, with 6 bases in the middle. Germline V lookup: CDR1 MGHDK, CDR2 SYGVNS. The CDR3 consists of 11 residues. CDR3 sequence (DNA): TGTGCCAGCAGTGAGAGTTTTGGCTACACCTTC. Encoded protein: CASSESFGYTF.